This paragraph reports one T cell receptor (beta chain). This clone's antigen is unknown. No clone much larger than this one lies a single base away; base qualities are absent. These data originate in a study of blood T cell repertoires in COVID-19 (dated by TCRdb to 2018 to 2021). Background on the whole study: Collaborator samples came from the United States, Italy and Spain and covered acute and convalescent phases of COVID-19. The material from the prospective study consisted of cDNA or gDNA derived from T cells, B-cell-depleted T cells, or PBMCs. The repertoires were released in a freely available public database intended as a resource for research on the immune response to SARS-CoV-2. Where HLA class I and class II types were available, the types were taken from metadata supplied by the sample provider, not from assay-based typing. The samples were drawn from two sources: the first 160 participants of the ongoing ImmuneRACE study, and fewer than 1,500 subjects contributed by 6 global collaborators. A de-identified subject ID, COVID-19 status, age in years and sex were almost always included in the sample metadata. Deeply sampled blood TCRbeta repertoires from subjects exposed to, actively infected with, or recovered from COVID-19 were included in the dataset.

Each collaborating institution followed its own protocols to collect whole blood in K2EDTA tubes. For TCRbeta analysis, collaborators shipped samples in one of three forms: frozen whole blood, isolated PBMCs, or DNA extracted from either of those sample types. The CDR3 goes from the cysteine to the phenylalanine over 11 residues. Here the CDR3 DNA is all that survives: 33 bases in frame from base 1. CDR1 and CDR2 are drawn from the germline V gene: LGHNT, FRNRAP. V was cut back by 2 bases and J by 3 bases, leaving a gap of 2 bases between them. Summary of the overall study and its limitations: The quantity of clinical and demographic metadata differed by source and by participant and was supplied without curation.

TCRbeta CDR3 regions were amplified from genomic DNA using the immunoSEQ Assay, a bias-controlled multiplex PCR. The source study handled its data this way. Nucleated cell counts per sample were estimated from amplification of reference gene primers within the assay. Sequence reads were collapsed and filtered to measure the absolute abundance of every unique TCRbeta CDR3 rearrangement. For each sample, productive Simpson clonality was calculated as the square root of Simpson's diversity index over productive rearrangements. TCRdb re-hosts the immuneACCESS table, in-frame sequences only. Its copies lack some clones; in the studies checked, an unresolved V gene accounts for under half of them, and the cause for the rest is not known. That table supplies the V and J calls and clone size; D and trimming were determined from the DNA. This sample has 110,000 or so clones in its table, and 70% to 90% of those were observed once. Together, the top ten hold around 1.1% of the sample.

The chain employs TRBV12-5 and TRBJ2-7; a confident D gene designation cannot be given. Sequenced input: peripheral blood. The TCR originated in a human donor in a cohort sampled during active COVID-19. The nucleotides are TGTGCTAGTGGTTTGCACTACGAGCAGTACTTC. Its coded protein is CASGLHYEQYF.